The sequence of this TCR beta chain was determined in a study of a mutant IDH1 vaccine in newly diagnosed glioma (dated by TCRdb to about 2021). Study-level background: Patients were given eight vaccinations, in weeks 1, 3, 5, 7, 11, 15, 19 and 23, which matched visits V03 through V10. In the chemotherapy-containing groups, vaccination started alongside temozolomide cycles, whereas in patients who had radiotherapy alone it started 4-6 weeks after radiotherapy. Of the approximately 33 patients who were treated, approximately 62% were male and around 40% were female, and the mean age was roughly 40 years. Before enrollment, patients had received standard therapy of radiotherapy alone, temozolomide alone, or radiochemotherapy with temozolomide; most received the combination. Peripheral blood was drawn at six visits: V03 (baseline), V05, V07, V10, V12 and V13. For exploratory analyses, longitudinal TCRB deep sequencing was carried out in about two dozen treated patients wherever samples were available.

V and J lose 0 bases and 7 bases, and a span of 18 bases separates them. According to the germline V gene, CDR1 reads LGHNA and CDR2 reads YNFKEQ. The CDR3 runs 17 amino acids, cysteine and phenylalanine included. Only the CDR3 DNA is retained, 51 bases long and in frame from the first base. The time point label corresponds to: week 11, during vaccination. Each vaccine dose, consisting of 300 ug of a 20-mer mutant IDH1 peptide in Montanide, was administered subcutaneously with topical imiquimod. The donors had newly diagnosed IDH1-mutant astrocytomas of WHO grade 3 or 4 that showed loss of nuclear ATRX. The samples were drawn from NOA16, a multicentre, single-arm, open-label phase I trial in Germany that tested a mutant IDH1 peptide vaccine in humans for the first time. Genomic DNA for TCRB sequencing was extracted from EDTA blood using the DNeasy Blood and Tissue Kit. Summary of the overall study and its limitations: Pseudoprogression seemed to be unrelated to changes in the top peripheral T cell clonotypes found by TCRB sequencing. Availability determined which PBMC samples were chosen for TCRB deep sequencing. The authors noted that analyses of patient blood samples could not be reproduced because of sample limitations. Immune responses induced by the vaccine were seen in roughly 95% of patients across multiple MHC alleles.

Concerning this clone: What antigen it recognizes has not been identified. Within one base of it there is no much larger clone, and no base qualities were kept.

The library relied on the immunoSEQ multiplex PCR assay. Rearranged TCR beta chain sequences were amplified using the hsTCRB Kit according to the manufacturer's protocol. TCRB libraries were sequenced on an Illumina MiSeq. In the paper's pipeline: Demultiplexing, trimming and gene mapping were performed with the kit vendor's proprietary platform. This is the immuneACCESS table as TCRdb keeps it, with only in-frame sequences that have V and J called. A part of the clones is gone; compared with another copy, unresolved V genes explain less than half, and the rest is unexplained. V, J and clone size are taken as reported in that table, and D and trimming were inferred from the DNA itself. A total of about 66,000 clones appear in this sample, about four fifths of them only once. The ten largest clones capture about 9% of the sample.

The receptor comes from a woman between 50 and 59 years old with glioma. The starting material was PBMCs, obtained from a glioma patient whose treatment included an IDH1 peptide vaccine. The V and J segments used are TRBV4-2 and TRBJ2-2; TRBD2 could be the D gene, as 5 bases match. CDR3 protein: CASSQDRGKGSGGELFF. The nucleotides read TGTGCCAGCAGCCAAGATCGGGGAAAGGGCTCCGGCGGGGAGCTGTTTTTT.